One T cell receptor (beta chain) is described in this entry. The CDR3 runs 16 residues. Trimming stripped 0 bases from V and 3 bases from J, with 13 bases between. Germline lookup yields CDR1 SGHRS and CDR2 YFSETQ. The primer mix had 60 Vbeta and 13 Jbeta primers. Using immunoSEQ multiplex PCR, the repertoire was profiled, and TCRdb retains in-frame clones only, with some absent. The sample carries approximately 61,000 clones, roughly 66% recorded once. These data belong to a study of cytomegalovirus exposure and HLA in healthy donors. The sequence derives from a woman aged 45-65 years in good health and CMV-seronegative. The sample comprised PBMCs. V and J are TRBV5-1 and TRBJ2-1; D not resolved. CDR3 protein: CASSLGPILGYNEQFF. Here the CDR3 DNA reads TGCGCCAGCAGCTTGGGGCCGATTCTTGGCTACAATGAGCAGTTCTTC.